The 18 T cell receptor beta chains below were found in one sample sequenced in a study of blood T cell repertoires in COVID-19. Method: immunoSEQ multiplex PCR; TCRdb's copy keeps in-frame clones and lacks some. The table records 120,000 or so clones, approximately 80% of them present only once. The sequencing sample was made of peripheral blood. The source of these receptors is a woman aged 60-75 years with acute or convalescent COVID-19.

This chain uses TRBV18 with TRBJ1-5; D remains unclear. Between the trimmed V and J ends, which lost 3 bases and 2 bases, there was a span of 11 bases. The germline V gene has CDR1 KGHSH and CDR2 LQKENI. The CDR3 extends over 15 amino acids. DNA for the CDR3: TGTGCCAGCTCACCGTCCGAGGGAGGCAATCAGCCCCAGCATTTT. Its protein product is CASSPSEGGNQPQHF.

The CDR3 is CASNKGGARETQYF. The CDR3 DNA sequence: TGCGCCAGCAACAAGGGGGGGGCCAGGGAGACCCAGTACTTC. The chain couples TRBV5-1 to TRBJ2-5, with a tentative D call TRBD2 (7 bases). Trimming cost V 6 bases and J 5 bases, with 17 bases left between them. CDR3 size: 14 residues. Germline V gene lookup returns CDR1 SGHRS and CDR2 YFSETQ.

This chain links TRBV4-3 with TRBJ2-7; 8 bases map to TRBD1. The CDR3 spans 15 residues. The V gene's germline CDR1 is LGHNA and CDR2 YSLEER. J lost 5 bases, V lost 0 bases, and 6 bases had no gene match. CDR3 region: CASSQDGRGLDEQYF. The CDR3 region has the DNA TGCGCCAGCAGCCAAGACGGCAGGGGGCTTGACGAGCAGTACTTC.

This clone was observed a single time. The rearrangement links TRBV5-6 to TRBJ1-6; 10 bases map to TRBD1. The CDR3 totals 15 residues. Germline lookup yields CDR1 SGHDT and CDR2 YYEEEE. J lost 4 bases, V lost 4 bases, and 2 bases had no gene match. The CDR3 coding sequence is TGTGCCAGCAGCCGGGACAGGGGATATAATTCACCCCTCCACTTT. Translated, it gives CASSRDRGYNSPLHF.

The chain's CDR3 is CASSYPAGVSYEQYF. The CDR3 DNA is TGTGCCAGCAGTTACCCGGCGGGGGTCTCCTACGAGCAGTACTTC. V gene TRBV6-2 or TRBV6-3 combines with J gene TRBJ2-7; 7 positions agree with TRBD2. Losses at the gene ends were 2 bases for V and 0 bases for J; bases not matched to a gene: 4. CDR1 and CDR2 from the germline V gene are MNHEY and SVGEGT. The CDR3 runs to 15 residues.

J is TRBJ2-4 and V is TRBV12-5; D perhaps matches TRBD1 (6 bases). The germline CDR1 and CDR2 sequences are LGHNT and FRNRAP. The V and J ends lost 0 bases and 4 bases respectively, with 19 bases between them. The CDR3 has 18 residues. In DNA form, the CDR3 reads TGTGCTAGTGGTTTGGTACACAGGTGGGACACCACTAAAAACATTCAGTACTTC. This sequence encodes CASGLVHRWDTTKNIQYF.

This chain links TRBV7-2 with TRBJ2-7; possible D gene TRBD2, 6 bases. The length of the CDR3 is 12 residues. The germline V gene encodes CDR1 SGHTA and CDR2 FQGNSA. The V end lost 1 base, the J end lost 8 bases, and 9 bases lay between the germline ends. This CDR3 reads CASSLGTSKQYF. CDR3 DNA: TGTGCCAGCAGCTTAGGTACTAGCAAGCAGTACTTC.

This clone was counted a few times. This chain joins TRBV7-2 and TRBJ2-7; D gene ambiguous. The germline gives CDR1 SGHTA, CDR2 FQGNSA. V was trimmed by 4 bases and J by 9 bases, leaving 13 bases between them. The CDR3 runs 12 residues. CDR3 residues: CASSSGYEGQYF. CDR3 nucleotide sequence: TGTGCCAGCAGCTCGGGTTATGAAGGGCAGTACTTC.

This clone is classed as medium-sized. The chain employs TRBV6-6 and TRBJ2-2; 13 nucleotides line up with TRBD2. The germline V gene encodes CDR1 MNHNY and CDR2 SVGAGI (reference sequence). The CDR3 spans 16 residues. Losses at the gene ends were 5 bases for V and 6 bases for J; bases not matched to a gene: 6. The CDR3 is CASSRLAGGYSGELFF. As DNA, the CDR3 is TGTGCCAGCAGTCGACTAGCGGGGGGATACTCCGGGGAGCTGTTTTTT.

This chain links TRBV6-2 or TRBV6-3 with TRBJ2-5, with D perhaps TRBD2 (5 bases). The CDR3 has 12 residues. Looked up from germline, CDR1 is MNHEY and CDR2 is SVGEGT. The germline V and J ends were trimmed by 4 bases and 7 bases, with 10 bases remaining between them. The chain's CDR3 is CASSWESGTQYF. CDR3 DNA sequence: TGTGCCAGCAGTTGGGAGTCTGGGACCCAGTACTTC.

The chain employs TRBV5-6 and TRBJ2-1; TRBD2 matches at 12 bases. J lost 6 bases, V lost 6 bases, and 7 bases had no gene match. Germline V CDR1 and CDR2: SGHDT, YYEEEE. This CDR3 has 15 residues. The CDR3 sequence: CASIETSGGFNEQFF. CDR3 nucleotide sequence: TGTGCCAGCATCGAGACTAGCGGGGGATTCAATGAGCAGTTCTTC. Together with reference TRBV5-6 and TRBJ2-1, the CDR3 gives the full variable domain: DAGVTQSPTHLIKTRGQQVTLRCSPKSGHDTVSWYQQALGQGPQFIFQYYEEEERQRGNFPDRFSGHQFPNYSSELNVNALLLGDSALYLCASIETSGGFNEQFFGPGTRLTVL.

This clone has a single count. The rearrangement links TRBV6-2 or TRBV6-3 to TRBJ2-2, with 7 bases aligning to TRBD2. Looked up from germline, CDR1 is MNHEY and CDR2 is SVGEGT. This CDR3 contains 14 residues. With V trimmed by 6 bases and J by 4 bases, 5 bases remained unmatched. The CDR3 region has the DNA TGTGCCAGCAGCAGCGGGGCGGCCACCGGGGAGCTGTTTTTT. It encodes CASSSGAATGELFF.

Only a few counts were recorded for this clone. The chain couples TRBV24-1 to TRBJ2-5, with TRBD1 as a possible D gene (5 bases). Trimming removed 7 bases at V and 5 bases at J, with 13 bases between. This CDR3 region has 13 residues. The V gene's germline CDR1 is KGHDR and CDR2 SFDVKD. CDR3 nucleotide sequence: TGTGCCACCAGCGCAGGGTTCCGGGAGACCCAGTACTTC. Translating gives CATSAGFRETQYF.

The V and J genes are TRBV24-1 and TRBJ2-5, with D perhaps TRBD1 (6 bases). This CDR3 is built from 15 residues. The V gene's germline CDR1 is KGHDR and CDR2 SFDVKD. The V and J ends lost 4 bases and 2 bases respectively, with 13 bases between them. The CDR3: CATSDPGQPQETQYF. The CDR3 coding sequence is TGTGCCACCAGTGACCCAGGACAGCCTCAAGAGACCCAGTACTTC.

The genes are TRBV7-6 and TRBJ2-3; 11 nucleotides agree with TRBD2. Germline V gene lookup returns CDR1 SGHVS and CDR2 FNYEAQ. J was trimmed by 5 bases and V by 1 base; bases with no gene match: 2. The CDR3 spans 15 residues. As DNA, the CDR3 is TGTGCCAGCAGCTTAGTAGCGGGGGGGCAAGATACGCAGTATTTT. Amino acids: CASSLVAGGQDTQYF.

J is TRBJ1-2 and V is TRBV9, with a tentative D call TRBD1 (6 bases). Trimming shortened V by 3 bases and J by 4 bases, and 13 bases separated the two germline ends. This CDR3 is 14 amino acids long. Germline CDR1 is SGDLS and CDR2 is YYNGEE. As DNA, the CDR3 is TGTGCCAGCAGCGAGGGGCGACAGGTCTATGGCTACACCTTC. This sequence encodes CASSEGRQVYGYTF.

V is TRBV14 and J is TRBJ1-3, with 8 nucleotides matching TRBD1. CDR1 and CDR2 from the germline V gene are SGHDN and FVKESK. The CDR3 spans 17 residues. The V segment lost 2 bases and the J segment 2 bases; nucleotides outside the gene matches: 8. The CDR3 coding sequence is TGTGCCAGCAGCCAATGGGCGGGACAGGTCGCTGGAAACACCATATATTTT. Its protein product is CASSQWAGQVAGNTIYF.

The rearrangement uses TRBV6-4 and TRBJ1-1; 8 bases line up with TRBD1. The V segment lost 4 bases and the J segment 4 bases; nucleotides outside the gene matches: 5. The CDR3 is 14 residues long. Germline V lookup: CDR1 MRHNA, CDR2 SNTAGT. The chain's CDR3 is CASSATGDLTEAFF. The CDR3 coding sequence is TGTGCCAGCAGTGCGACAGGGGATCTCACTGAAGCTTTCTTT.